This T cell receptor beta chain was identified in a study of cytomegalovirus exposure and HLA in healthy donors. Study outcomes and limitations: TCR beta chain V- and J-gene trimming was linked, in a later analysis, to a missense variant in DCLRE1C. Presence/absence analyses took donor sequencing depth as roughly uniform. An analysis done earlier found most TCR beta V segments productive about 87% or about 30% of the time.

With respect to this clone: Its cognate antigen is unknown.

The length of the CDR3 is 14 residues. CDR1 MGHDK and CDR2 SYGVNS come from the germline V gene. V was cut by 4 bases and J by 1 base, with 11 bases left in between. The PCR contained 60 Vbeta and 13 Jbeta primers. Sequencing was performed with immunoSEQ multiplex PCR; in TCRdb, only in-frame clones are kept and a portion is missing. Found here are around 130,000 clones, around 79% of them singletons; the top ten hold around 1.5%. V and J are TRBV25-1 and TRBJ2-7; weak D call: TRBD2 (5 bases). Input material: PBMCs. The clonotype comes from a young woman in good health and CMV-seronegative. CDR3 DNA sequence: TGTGCCAGCAGTGCCGGAGGCAGGTCCTACGAGCAGTACTTC. Protein product: CASSAGGRSYEQYF.